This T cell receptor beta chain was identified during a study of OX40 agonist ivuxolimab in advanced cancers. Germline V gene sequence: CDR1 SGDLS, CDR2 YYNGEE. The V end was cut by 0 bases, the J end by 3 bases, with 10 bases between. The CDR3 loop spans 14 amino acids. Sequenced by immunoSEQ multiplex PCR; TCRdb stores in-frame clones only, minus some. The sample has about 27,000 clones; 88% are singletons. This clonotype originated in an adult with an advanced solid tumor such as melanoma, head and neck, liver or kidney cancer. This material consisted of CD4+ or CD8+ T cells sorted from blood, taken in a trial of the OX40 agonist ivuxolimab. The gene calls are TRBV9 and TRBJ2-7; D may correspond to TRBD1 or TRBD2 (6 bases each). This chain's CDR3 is CASSVEGGRYEQYF. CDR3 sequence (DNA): TGTGCCAGCAGCGTAGAGGGGGGCCGCTACGAGCAGTACTTC.